Listed below are T cell receptor beta chains from one sample, sequenced in a study of blood T cell repertoires in COVID-19. Some clones are missing from TCRdb's copy, which holds only in-frame ones; the method was immunoSEQ multiplex PCR. The sample contains 76,000 or so clones, 70% to 90% of which appear only once. The sequenced sample consisted of peripheral blood. The receptors were gathered from a man aged 25 to 40 with acute or convalescent COVID-19. Each CDR3 is given with its conserved first and last residue. The D gene is left open where the match is weak.

J gene | V gene | D gene | CDR3 DNA | CDR3 protein
TRBJ1-2 | TRBV9 | - | TGTGCCAGCAGCCCTAGAGGGATTGGGTTCGGCTACACCTTC | CASSPRGIGFGYTF
TRBJ1-5 | TRBV4-1 | - | TGCGCCAGCCTTCTATGCCGGGGATATAGCAATCAGCCCCAGCATTTT | CASLLCRGYSNQPQHF
TRBJ2-7 | TRBV27 | - | TGTGCCAGCTCGCCGGTGGCAGGGGGGTACGAGCAGTACTTC | CASSPVAGGYEQYF
TRBJ2-7 | TRBV7-2 | TRBD2 | TGTGCCAGCAGGCCCCCCCCGACTAGCGGGAGTTCTTACGAGCAGTACTTC | CASRPPPTSGSSYEQYF
TRBJ2-3 | TRBV7-9 | - | TGTGCCAGCAGCTTGGGGCTCACAGATACGCAGTATTTT | CASSLGLTDTQYF
TRBJ2-3 | TRBV7-2 | - | TGTGCCAGCAGTCAGAACGTCCGCGGGGCTAGCACAGATACGCAGTATTTT | CASSQNVRGASTDTQYF
TRBJ1-2 | TRBV15 | TRBD1 | TGTGCCACCAGCAGGACAGGGGCTAACTATGGCTACACCTTC | CATSRTGANYGYTF
TRBJ2-3 | TRBV9 | - | TGTGCCAGCAGCCCCTCGGGACTTAGGGCAGATACGCAGTATTTT | CASSPSGLRADTQYF
TRBJ1-2 | TRBV21-1 | - | TGTGCCAGCAGATGGGGTGGTGGGCAGGGGGCCGGTGGCTACACCTTC | CASRWGGGQGAGGYTF
TRBJ1-1 | TRBV5-6 | - | TGTGCCAGCAGCCGTTTTCTCGGGGGTCTCGCTTTCTTT | CASSRFLGGLAFF
TRBJ2-7 | TRBV11-2 | - | TGTGCCAGCAGCTTACAAAACGAGCAGTACTTC | CASSLQNEQYF